The sequence of this T cell receptor (beta chain) was determined in a study of OX40 agonist ivuxolimab in advanced cancers. Study-level information: With ivuxolimab, an agonistic anti-OX40 (CD134) antibody, patients were treated. Overall study findings and caveats: Blood T cells, both CD4+ and CD8+, expanded clonally by week 6 at 0.1 to 3.0 mg/kg.

Notes on this clone: Antigen specificity is unknown.

Germline-derived CDR1 and CDR2 are LNHDA and SQIVND (reference sequence). With 1 base removed from V and 0 bases from J, the gap between germline ends came to 9 bases. This CDR3 region has 15 residues. TCRdb's copy holds only in-frame clones and misses some; the assay was immunoSEQ multiplex PCR. Of around 67,000 clones in the sample, approximately 88% were seen once. The origin of this receptor is an adult with an advanced solid tumor such as melanoma, head and neck, liver or kidney cancer. The chain links TRBV19 to TRBJ1-1; D not certain. The specimen comprised CD4+ or CD8+ T cells sorted from blood, sampled in a trial of the OX40 agonist ivuxolimab. The CDR3 loop reads CASSIVARLNTEAFF. As DNA, the CDR3 is TGTGCCAGTAGTATAGTTGCCAGATTGAACACTGAAGCTTTCTTT. The full variable domain, in which reference TRBV19 and TRBJ1-1 provide the parts outside the CDR3, is DGGITQSPKYLFRKEGQNVTLSCEQNLNHDAMYWYRQDPGQGLRLIYYSQIVNDFQKGDIAEGYSVSREKKESFPLTVTSAQKNPTAFYLCASSIVARLNTEAFFGQGTRLTVV.